This T cell receptor beta chain stems from a study of control samples from healthy donors and cancer patients. This clone has just one count. CDR3 length equals 13 residues. V dropped 9 bases and J dropped 2; count of bases not matched to a gene: 4. The method was immunoSEQ multiplex PCR; TCRdb's version includes in-frame clones alone and lacks a portion of them. The repertoire has 95,000 to 130,000 clones, more than 80% of them found once; the top ten carry approximately 1.1%. The sequenced material came from PBMCs. The origin of this receptor is a woman in her forties or fifties with colorectal cancer. V is TRBV12-3 or TRBV12-4 and J is TRBJ2-3, with 8 bases lining up with TRBD1. The CDR3 loop is CASRQGFTDTQYF. The DNA of the CDR3 is TGTGCCAGTCGACAGGGGTTCACAGATACGCAGTATTTT.